These 32 T cell receptor beta chains came from one sample sequenced in a study of T cell responses to AZD1222 COVID-19 vaccine. Profiling relied on immunoSEQ multiplex PCR, and the TCRdb table lists in-frame clones only, not all of them. The sample holds about 150,000 clones, 80% to 95% seen once. The sample was peripheral blood, taken 28 days after the second AZD1222 dose. Every receptor here comes from an adult who received the AZD1222 COVID-19 vaccine.

This clone was seen only a few times. V is TRBV3-1 (or the pseudogene TRBV3-2) and J is TRBJ2-5; D gene unclear. The CDR3 sequence is 18 residues long. Between the trimmed V and J ends, which lost 4 bases and 7 bases, there was a span of 28 bases. CDR1 LGHDT and CDR2 YNNKEL come from the germline V gene (reference sequence). The CDR3: CASSRAPWTTRLPRTQYF. CDR3 nucleotide sequence: TGTGCCAGCAGCCGAGCCCCATGGACCACCCGTCTCCCTAGGACCCAGTACTTC.

The rearrangement uses TRBV6-1 and TRBJ1-2; D is possibly TRBD1 (5 bases). This CDR3 region has 16 residues. Trimming took 4 bases from V and 6 from J, leaving 21 bases between them. Germline V gene lookup returns CDR1 MNHNS and CDR2 SASEGT. The CDR3 nucleotides are TGTGCCAGCAGTGGGATCCTGATTGGGACGAGAGATGGCTACACCTTC. Translating it yields CASSGILIGTRDGYTF.

This chain connects TRBV7-3 to TRBJ2-2; D gene unclear. V was pared by 4 bases and J by 7 bases, with 7 bases between. The CDR3 covers 12 residues. CDR1 and CDR2 from the germline V gene are SGHTA and FQGTGA. The CDR3 region has the DNA TGTGCCAGCAGCTCCCCGGGCGGGGAGCTGTTTTTT. It translates to CASSSPGGELFF.

This sequence joins TRBV11-2 and TRBJ2-1, with D unresolved. Germline V CDR1 and CDR2: SGHAT, FQNNGV. The CDR3 covers 11 residues. V lost 1 base to trimming and J lost 8 bases, with 3 bases between them. The CDR3 here is CASSLVDEQFF. The CDR3 DNA reads TGTGCCAGCAGCTTAGTCGATGAGCAGTTCTTC.

The rearrangement joins TRBV6-5 to TRBJ2-7, with 7 bases fitting TRBD1. CDR3 size: 13 residues. The germline gives CDR1 MNHEY, CDR2 SVGAGI. Trimming took 2 bases from V and 6 from J; bases not matched to a gene: 4. CDR3: CASSYRGPGEQYF. In nucleotides, the CDR3 is TGTGCCAGCAGTTACAGGGGGCCCGGCGAGCAGTACTTC.

The rearrangement uses TRBV27 and TRBJ2-2; TRBD2 matches 9 bases. CDR1 and CDR2 from the germline V gene are MNHEY and SMNVEV (reference sequence). This CDR3 contains 18 residues. With V trimmed by 2 bases and J by 3 bases, 10 bases remained unmatched. In DNA form, the CDR3 reads TGTGCCAGCAGTTTAATGGGCGGGAGGGGACAATACACCGGGGAGCTGTTTTTT. This sequence encodes CASSLMGGRGQYTGELFF.

The chain combines TRBV5-6 with TRBJ2-3; a weak D match, TRBD1 (6 bases). Germline lookup yields CDR1 SGHDT and CDR2 YYEEEE. The CDR3 contains 16 residues. The V end was cut by 4 bases, the J end by 6 bases, with 21 bases between. Here the CDR3 reads CASSATGTSHSDTQYF. In DNA, the CDR3 is TGTGCCAGCAGCGCAACCGGGACATCCCATTCGGATACGCAGTATTTT.

V and J are TRBV5-1 and TRBJ2-1; either TRBD1 or TRBD2 may fit D (5 bases each). Germline CDR1 is SGHRS and CDR2 is YFSETQ. The CDR3 spans 15 residues. V dropped 6 bases and J dropped 3 bases, with 16 bases sitting between them. CDR3 loop: CASTLRGDRYNEQFF. The CDR3, as DNA: TGCGCCAGCACCCTGAGGGGAGACCGCTACAATGAGCAGTTCTTC.

The chain recombines TRBV4-3 with TRBJ1-4, with a weak D call TRBD1 (5 bases). The CDR3 length is 16 residues. V lost 0 bases to trimming and J lost 4 bases, with 12 bases between them. CDR1 LGHNA and CDR2 YSLEER come from the germline V gene. The CDR3 sequence is CASSQDSRGFNEKLFF. The CDR3 bases are TGCGCCAGCAGCCAAGATTCGAGGGGTTTTAATGAAAAACTGTTTTTT.

This clone was detected once. This chain joins TRBV4-3 and TRBJ1-5; D perhaps matches TRBD1 (5 bases). Germline V gene sequence: CDR1 LGHNA, CDR2 YSLEER. There are 17 residues in the CDR3. V lost 6 bases and J 3 bases, leaving 21 bases between the germline ends. The CDR3 is CASSPTHPARDNQPQHF. The CDR3 nucleotides are TGCGCCAGCAGTCCCACCCACCCGGCCAGGGACAATCAGCCCCAGCATTTT.

J is TRBJ2-3 and V is TRBV10-2; D not resolved. The CDR3 consists of 14 residues. CDR1 is WSHSY and CDR2 is SAAADI in the germline V gene. Trimming took off 5 bases at V and 5 bases at J, with 14 bases between the two ends. The CDR3 DNA reads as TGCGCCAGCAGTCACGTGGGGTTGGGAGATACGCAGTATTTT. Protein product: CASSHVGLGDTQYF.

The chain carries TRBV19 and TRBJ2-1; TRBD2 matches at 8 bases. Trimming at V came to 4 bases and at J to 9 bases, leaving 11 bases not matched to a gene. This CDR3 has 15 amino acids. Germline lookup yields CDR1 LNHDA and CDR2 SQIVND (reference sequence). The CDR3 is CASSTLAGGGTEQFF. CDR3 DNA: TGTGCCAGTAGTACTCTAGCGGGCGGTGGGACTGAGCAGTTCTTC.

The chain has TRBV4-2 and TRBJ1-2; D perhaps matches TRBD1 (5 bases). The CDR3 spans 13 residues. V was pared by 2 bases and J by 8 bases, with 12 bases between. Germline values: CDR1 LGHNA, CDR2 YNFKEQ. In nucleotides, the CDR3 is TGTGCCAGCAGCCAACAGGGACCAAGCGGCTACACCTTC. It yields the protein CASSQQGPSGYTF.

The chain is built from TRBV19 and TRBJ2-6; unclear D gene. In germline, CDR1 is LNHDA, CDR2 SQIVND (reference sequence). V lost 5 bases, J lost 2 bases, and 10 bases lay in between. The CDR3 is 15 residues long. The CDR3 DNA reads as TGTGCCAGTAGTCCCCACGGCCCTGGGGCCAACGTCCTGACTTTC. This translates into CASSPHGPGANVLTF.

This chain links TRBV5-8 with TRBJ1-2; TRBD1 matches at 8 bases. V lost 0 bases to trimming and J lost 4 bases; unmatched junction nucleotides: 5. Germline V gene data show CDR1 as SGHTS and CDR2 as YDEGEE. The CDR3 runs to 15 residues. CDR3 protein: CASSLADRVIYGYTF. The CDR3 DNA reads TGTGCCAGCAGCTTGGCGGACAGGGTGATCTATGGCTACACCTTC.

The chain has TRBV19 and TRBJ2-2; no clear D gene. CDR1 is LNHDA and CDR2 is SQIVND in the germline V gene (reference sequence). The CDR3 contains 13 residues. V lost 3 bases and J lost 6, with 8 bases in between. CDR3 protein: CASSIGRSGELFF. In DNA, the CDR3 is TGTGCCAGTAGTATCGGTCGATCCGGGGAGCTGTTTTTT.

The chain employs TRBV5-1 and TRBJ2-5, with 8 bases aligning to TRBD1. Germline assignment: CDR1 SGHRS and CDR2 YFSETQ. The length of the CDR3 is 16 residues. After removal of 0 bases from V and 7 bases from J, the junction contained 11 bases not matched to a gene. DNA of the CDR3: TGCGCCAGCAGCTTGGTTAGAGATCAGGGGGCCCGGACCCAGTACTTC. Translating it yields CASSLVRDQGARTQYF.

V gene TRBV6-5 combines with J gene TRBJ1-1, with 10 bases matching TRBD1. CDR3 length: 15 residues. With V trimmed by 5 bases and J by 1 base, 4 bases remained unmatched. CDR1 is MNHEY, CDR2 SVGAGI, per germline. The CDR3: CASSLGDRGNTEAFF. The CDR3 DNA follows: TGTGCCAGCAGTCTAGGGGACAGGGGGAACACTGAAGCTTTCTTT.

The chain joins TRBV9 to TRBJ2-5; 10 nucleotides align to TRBD2. Per the germline V gene, CDR1 is SGDLS and CDR2 is YYNGEE. CDR3 size: 15 residues. With V trimmed by 0 bases and J by 4 bases, 3 bases remained unmatched. The CDR3 bases are TGTGCCAGCAGCGTAGTACCTAGCGGGGGAGAGACCCAGTACTTC. Protein sequence: CASSVVPSGGETQYF.

The rearrangement links TRBV11-2 to TRBJ2-7; TRBD1 aligns across 10 bases. V lost 5 bases and J lost 1; bases outside the gene matches: 5. Germline CDR1 reads SGHAT; CDR2 reads FQNNGV. This CDR3 has 15 residues. Here the CDR3 DNA reads TGTGCCAGCAGCCGACCGGGACAGGGGTCCTACGAGCAGTACTTC. Amino acids: CASSRPGQGSYEQYF. Full variable domain (rest looked up from reference TRBV11-2 and TRBJ2-7): EAGVAQSPRYKIIEKRQSVAFWCNPISGHATLYWYQQILGQGPKLLIQFQNNGVVDDSQLPKDRFSAERLKGVDSTLKIQPAKLEDSAVYLCASSRPGQGSYEQYFGPGTRLTVT.

J is TRBJ1-5 and V is TRBV2; 7 nucleotides match TRBD1. Germline CDR1 and CDR2: SNHLY and FYNNEI. The ends lost 8 bases at V and 7 bases at J; junction bases unmatched: 11. The CDR3 has 14 residues. The CDR3 region is CASHRRGPGQPQHF. The CDR3 DNA reads TGTGCCAGCCACCGTAGGGGGCCGGGGCAGCCCCAGCATTTT.

This sequence joins TRBV5-6 and TRBJ2-5, with D tentatively TRBD2 (5 bases). Germline V CDR1 and CDR2: SGHDT, YYEEEE. Trimming removed 1 base from V and 5 bases from J, with 9 bases in between. This CDR3 is 13 amino acids long. CDR3 sequence: CASSLTSKETQYF. The CDR3 nucleotides are TGTGCCAGCAGCTTGACTAGTAAGGAGACCCAGTACTTC.

The rearrangement links TRBV7-9 to TRBJ2-1; D is unresolved. Germline V gene lookup returns CDR1 SEHNR and CDR2 FQNEAQ (reference sequence). The V end was cut by 5 bases, the J end by 0 bases, with 11 bases between. The CDR3 length is 15 residues. The CDR3 protein is CASSPGPNSYNEQFF. The CDR3 nucleotides are TGTGCCAGCAGCCCCGGGCCAAACTCCTACAATGAGCAGTTCTTC.

CDR3 protein: CASSIEGPRNQPQHF. Here the CDR3 DNA reads TGTGCCAGTAGTATTGAGGGACCGCGCAATCAGCCCCAGCATTTT. This sequence joins TRBV19 and TRBJ1-5; maybe TRBD1 (5 bases). The V and J ends lost 3 bases and 2 bases respectively, with 11 bases between them. The germline CDR1 and CDR2 sequences are LNHDA and SQIVND (reference sequence). The length of the CDR3 is 15 residues.

This chain joins TRBV19 and TRBJ1-5; 8 nucleotides agree with TRBD1. The CDR3 length is 14 residues. The germline CDR1 and CDR2 sequences are LNHDA and SQIVND (reference sequence). After removal of 5 bases from V and 0 bases from J, the junction contained 0 bases not matched to a gene. CDR3 amino acids: CASSDRGSNQPQHF. In DNA, the CDR3 is TGTGCCAGTAGTGACAGGGGTAGCAATCAGCCCCAGCATTTT.

The CDR3 protein is CASSSRRGATEAFF. In nucleotides, the CDR3 is TGTGCCAGCAGTTCTCGACGGGGGGCCACTGAAGCTTTCTTT. The V gene is TRBV28, the J gene TRBJ1-1; possibly TRBD1 for D (6 bases). Deletions cut 4 bases from V and 4 bases from J, with 13 bases between. Germline assignment: CDR1 MDHEN and CDR2 SYDVKM. The CDR3 runs to 14 residues. The full variable domain, rest sourced from reference TRBV28 and TRBJ1-1, is DVKVTQSSRYLVKRTGEKVFLECVQDMDHENMFWYRQDPGLGLRLIYFSYDVKMKEKGDIPEGYSVSREKKERFSLILESASTNQTSMYLCASSSRRGATEAFFGQGTRLTVV.

The rearrangement joins TRBV29-1 to TRBJ2-5, with D unresolved. Between the trimmed V and J ends, which lost 4 bases and 5 bases, there was a span of 11 bases. There are 12 residues in the CDR3. The germline V gene has CDR1 SQVTM and CDR2 ANQGSEA. DNA for the CDR3: TGCAGCGTTGTCCCCTTAGGGGAGACCCAGTACTTC. This gives the protein CSVVPLGETQYF.

The CDR3 sequence: CASSSFRGISNQPQHF. The CDR3 DNA reads TGTGCCAGCAGTTCCTTCCGGGGGATTAGCAATCAGCCCCAGCATTTT. V usage is TRBV27 and J usage is TRBJ1-5, with D maybe TRBD1 (5 bases). Germline CDR1 is MNHEY and CDR2 is SMNVEV (reference sequence). CDR3 size: 16 residues. Between the trimmed V and J ends, which lost 4 bases and 0 bases, there was a span of 13 bases.

This sequence joins TRBV25-1 and TRBJ2-7; the D call may be TRBD1 or TRBD2 (5 bases each). The CDR3 spans 13 residues. With 0 bases removed from V and 4 bases from J, the gap between germline ends came to 7 bases. Germline V CDR1 and CDR2: MGHDK, SYGVNS. The CDR3 DNA sequence: TGTGCCAGCAGTGAATATGAGGGGTACGAGCAGTACTTC. Protein product: CASSEYEGYEQYF.

J is TRBJ2-2 and V is TRBV10-3, with a weak D call TRBD2 (5 bases). The CDR3 length is 11 residues. The germline V gene has CDR1 ENHRY and CDR2 SYGVKD. Trimming removed 9 bases from V and 4 bases from J, with 6 bases in between. The CDR3 reads CAIRGTGELFF. In nucleotides, the CDR3 is TGTGCCATACGGGGCACCGGGGAGCTGTTTTTT.

The V and J genes are TRBV25-1 and TRBJ1-1; 10 bases are shared with TRBD1. This CDR3 is built from 14 residues. CDR1 and CDR2 (germline): MGHDK, SYGVNS. V lost 4 bases, J lost 2 bases, and 1 base stayed unmatched. CDR3 coding DNA: TGTGCCAGCAGTGGACAGGGGGCAAACACTGAAGCTTTCTTT. It specifies CASSGQGANTEAFF.

The chain has TRBV5-8 and TRBJ2-7; D is uncertain. There are 11 residues in the CDR3. In germline, CDR1 is SGHTS, CDR2 YDEGEE. V was shortened by 4 bases and J by 6 bases, with 8 bases between the two germline ends. Here the CDR3 reads CASSRYLEQYF. In nucleotides, the CDR3 is TGTGCCAGCAGCCGCTACCTCGAGCAGTACTTC.